These T cell receptor beta chains were read from a single sample in a study of Graves' ophthalmopathy and Graves' hyperthyroidism. TCRdb fed the multiplex PCR reads into MiXCR, producing one record per CDR3 protein. The table shows 500,000 to 600,000 distinct CDR3 sequences, with approximately 35% occurring only once. Sequenced material: peripheral blood or thyroid tissue (not recorded which). Every receptor here comes from an adult man with Graves' hyperthyroidism. Each CDR3 is given with its conserved first and last residue. The D gene is left open where the match is weak. Clone size is shown for a subset of rows, as once, few, many or a class of expanded clone.

V	length	D	size	J	DNA	CDR3
TRBV10-3	16	TRBD2	-	TRBJ2-2	TGTGCCATCAGGTCCGCTAGCGGGAAGAACACCGGGGAGCTGTTTTTT	CAIRSASGKNTGELFF
TRBV2	14	-	many	TRBJ2-2	TGTGCCAGCGGCTGGCGGGGAAGTACTGGGGAGCTGTTTTTT	CASGWRGSTGELFF
TRBV7-2	14	TRBD2	many	TRBJ2-5	TGTGCCAGCAGCTTAAAGCGGGAGGGGGAGACCCAGTACTTC	CASSLKREGETQYF
TRBV7-9	14	TRBD1	-	TRBJ1-4	TGTGCCAGCAGAAGGACAGGGCTTGATGAAAAACTGTTTTTT	CASRRTGLDEKLFF
TRBV11-2	17	TRBD2	-	TRBJ2-7	TGTGCCAGCAGCAGCCAAGCGGGAGGCACCTCTGCCTACGAGCAGTACTTC	CASSSQAGGTSAYEQYF
TRBV20-1	15	-	many	TRBJ1-1	TGCAGTGCTAGAAACCCTCTAACAGGGAGCGCTGAAGCTTTCTTT	CSARNPLTGSAEAFF
TRBV29-1	12	-	-	TRBJ1-2	TGCAGCCAAGCACAGGGAAACTATGGCTACACCTTC	CSQAQGNYGYTF
TRBV2	12	-	-	TRBJ2-1	TGTGCCAGCAGTGAAGGCAGAGATGAGCAGTTCTTC	CASSEGRDEQFF
TRBV19	15	TRBD1	many	TRBJ1-2	TGTGCCAGTAGTACCCTAAAAACAGGGGAATATGGCTACACCTTC	CASSTLKTGEYGYTF
TRBV6-6	14	-	-	TRBJ1-2	TGTGCCAGCAAACCTGTGGGTGCTAACTATGGCTACACCTTC	CASKPVGANYGYTF
TRBV2	10	TRBD2	-	TRBJ2-1	TGTGCCAGCAGGCTAGCGGGACAGTTCTTC	CASRLAGQFF
TRBV14	13	-	many	TRBJ1-1	TGTGCCAGCAGCCAAGATGTGAACACTGAAGCTTTCTTT	CASSQDVNTEAFF
TRBV7-2	13	-	many	TRBJ2-7	TGTGCCAGCAGCTTCTTCGAGGGTTACGAGCAGTACTTC	CASSFFEGYEQYF
TRBV2	16	TRBD2	many	TRBJ2-1	TGTGCCAGCAGTGTCCGTCGGGCGGGAGGGTACAATGAGCAGTTCTTC	CASSVRRAGGYNEQFF
TRBV20-1	14	-	many	TRBJ1-2	TGCAGTGTCCCCGGTGCGGAGCAGAACTATGGCTACACCTTC	CSVPGAEQNYGYTF
TRBV29-1	13	TRBD1	-	TRBJ1-2	TGCAGCGTCCAGGCCGGACAGGGGAATGGCTACACCTTC	CSVQAGQGNGYTF
TRBV29-1	14	-	many	TRBJ1-2	TGCAGCGTAGGCCCCGGCGGAGCTAACTATGGCTACACCTTC	CSVGPGGANYGYTF
TRBV5-4	15	-	-	TRBJ2-3	TGTGCCAGCAGCTTCGGACGGACGAGCACAGATACGCAGTATTTT	CASSFGRTSTDTQYF
TRBV2	15	-	few	TRBJ2-6	TGTGCCAGCAGGGCAGGCAACTCTGGGGCCAACGTCCTGACTTTC	CASRAGNSGANVLTF
TRBV7-9	16	TRBD1	-	TRBJ1-1	TGTGCCAGCAGCTTAGTTCAGGGGGTCATGAACACTGAAGCTTTCTTT	CASSLVQGVMNTEAFF
TRBV7-2	16	-	few	TRBJ1-2	TGTGCCAGCAGCTTAGTAGGCACCCAGACTAACTATGGCTACACCTTC	CASSLVGTQTNYGYTF
TRBV29-1	16	TRBD1	-	TRBJ1-1	TGCAGCGCACAAACAGGGGTGGCGGGCCTTAGGGGTGAAGCTTTCTTT	CSAQTGVAGLRGEAFF
TRBV29-1	13	TRBD2	-	TRBJ2-5	TGCAGCGTTGGACTAGCGGTCGGGGAGACCCAGTACTTC	CSVGLAVGETQYF
TRBV20-1	15	TRBD1	-	TRBJ2-7	TGCAGTGCGCACCTTACTAGTTCCGGGACAGCCGAGCAGTACTTC	CSAHLTSSGTAEQYF
TRBV29-1	12	TRBD2	many	TRBJ2-5	TGCAGCGTGGGACTATGGGGGGAGACCCAGTACTTC	CSVGLWGETQYF
TRBV6-5	13	-	-	TRBJ1-2	TGTGCCAGCAGTTACTTGGGTAACTATGGCTACACCTTC	CASSYLGNYGYTF
TRBV29-1	15	TRBD1	-	TRBJ1-2	TGCAGCGTGCGGGGGACAGGGGGCTGGAGCTATGGCTACACCTTC	CSVRGTGGWSYGYTF
TRBV10-3	15	TRBD2	-	TRBJ2-5	TGTGCCATCAGTGATCTGGGACTAGCGGCGGAGACCCAGTACTTC	CAISDLGLAAETQYF
TRBV5-4	15	-	many	TRBJ2-5	TGTGCCAGCAGCTTCGGTGGTGCAGAGCAAGAGACCCAGTACTTC	CASSFGGAEQETQYF
TRBV2	14	TRBD1	-	TRBJ2-3	TGTACCAGCAGTTCCGGGACAGGGATGAATACGCAGTATTTT	CTSSSGTGMNTQYF
TRBV30	11	-	few	TRBJ2-7	TGTGCCTGGAGTGATACGGTCGAGCAGTACTTC	CAWSDTVEQYF
TRBV29-1	13	-	once	TRBJ1-2	TGCAGCGTCGGGCACGGACAAGACTATGGCTACACCTTC	CSVGHGQDYGYTF
TRBV24-1	16	TRBD1	many	TRBJ2-6	TGTGCCACCGCGGCGGCCGGACAGGGGCAGGCCAACGTCCTGACTTTC	CATAAAGQGQANVLTF
TRBV30	14	-	-	TRBJ1-3	TGTGCCTGGATGGGTGGAATGTATGGAAACACCATATATTTT	CAWMGGMYGNTIYF
TRBV5-8	15	TRBD1	few	TRBJ1-1	TGTGCCAGCAGCTTACAGGGACAGATAAACACTGAAGCTTTCTTT	CASSLQGQINTEAFF
TRBV5-1	18	-	many	TRBJ2-6	TGCGCCAGCAGCTTTACAGGGATACAAGGCTCTGGGGCCAACGTCCTGACTTTC	CASSFTGIQGSGANVLTF
TRBV19	16	TRBD2	-	TRBJ2-3	TGTGCCAGTACTAAGACTAGCCTTGGTTTCACAGATACGCAGTATTTT	CASTKTSLGFTDTQYF
TRBV7-2	13	-	few	TRBJ1-1	TGTGCCAGCAGCTTGAACGGGTTGGGACAAGCTTTCTTT	CASSLNGLGQAFF
TRBV20-1	14	TRBD1	many	TRBJ1-1	TGCAGTGCTGTGACAGGGGGGGGGTTCACTGAAGCTTTCTTT	CSAVTGGGFTEAFF
TRBV27	15	-	many	TRBJ2-7	TGTGCCAGCAGTTTAGTGGCCAGTGGCAGCTACGAGCAGTACTTC	CASSLVASGSYEQYF
TRBV29-1	17	-	-	TRBJ2-6	TGCAGCGCAGCGGGAGGACAGGGGAGCTCTGGGGCCAACGTCCTGACTTTC	CSAAGGQGSSGANVLTF
TRBV10-3	12	-	-	TRBJ2-1	TGTGCCATCGGCCCCGGCGGGGTCGAGCAGTTCTTC	CAIGPGGVEQFF
TRBV20-1	12	-	-	TRBJ2-7	TGCAGTGCTAGAGGTTCTGGGACCGAGCAGTACTTC	CSARGSGTEQYF
TRBV15	15	TRBD2	-	TRBJ2-7	TGTGCCACCAGCGTGGGACTAGCGAGCTCCTACGAGCAGTACTTC	CATSVGLASSYEQYF
TRBV2	15	-	-	TRBJ1-1	TGTGCCAGCAGTGATATTGGGCCAGGGTGGTCTGAAGCTTTCTTT	CASSDIGPGWSEAFF
TRBV19	14	TRBD1	-	TRBJ2-2	TGTGCCAGTCGGGACAGGGAGAACACCGGGGAGCTGTTTTTT	CASRDRENTGELFF
TRBV7-9	12	-	few	TRBJ2-3	TGTGCCAGCAGCCCTCGGGGAGATACGCAGTATTTT	CASSPRGDTQYF
TRBV11-2	13	-	few	TRBJ2-3	TGTGCCAGCAGCTTAGCTTTGGGGCGGACGCAGTATTTT	CASSLALGRTQYF
TRBV7-6	14	TRBD2	-	TRBJ2-1	TGTGCCAGCAGCCGAGCGGGGGGGCACAATGAGCAGTTCTTC	CASSRAGGHNEQFF
TRBV2	14	TRBD2	few	TRBJ2-1	TGTGCCAGCAGACTAACTAGCGGGGGTTCTGAGCAGTTCTTC	CASRLTSGGSEQFF
TRBV6-5	15	-	few	TRBJ2-7	TGTGCCAGCACCGAACGGGGTTACGGCTCCTACGAGCAGTACTTC	CASTERGYGSYEQYF